What follows are 29 T cell receptor beta chains derived from one specimen sequenced in a study of T cell responses to AZD1222 COVID-19 vaccine. Produced via immunoSEQ multiplex PCR; TCRdb's table is partial and in-frame only. The table lists 200,000 to 250,000 clones, roughly 94% of them singletons. Here the sequenced sample was peripheral blood, taken 28 days after the second dose of the MenACWY control vaccine. Receptors originate from an adult who received the MenACWY meningococcal vaccine as a control.

This clone was found once. The chain links TRBV18 to TRBJ1-6; 8 nucleotides align to TRBD1. V was pared by 6 bases and J by 3 bases, with 4 bases of the junction left unmatched. This CDR3 spans 15 amino acids. The germline gives CDR1 KGHSH, CDR2 LQKENI. The CDR3 here is CASSRGTGYNSPLHF. CDR3 sequence (DNA): TGTGCCAGCTCCCGGGGGACAGGCTATAATTCACCCCTCCACTTT.

The rearrangement joins TRBV19 to TRBJ2-1; TRBD1 is a possible D gene (6 bases). Trimming removed 7 bases at V and 9 bases at J, with 16 bases between. In germline, CDR1 is LNHDA, CDR2 SQIVND (reference sequence). The CDR3 extends over 13 amino acids. In nucleotides, the CDR3 is TGTGCCAGTAACGAGAGGGGGTTGGGTGAGCAGTTCTTC. Translated: CASNERGLGEQFF.

This sequence joins TRBV27 and TRBJ1-2; D is unresolved. The germline V gene encodes CDR1 MNHEY and CDR2 SMNVEV (reference sequence). This CDR3 comprises 14 residues. V was trimmed by 8 bases and J by 4 bases, leaving 17 bases between them. CDR3 DNA: TGTGCCAGCGTACCCCGGGCAGGAGTCTATGGCTACACCTTC. It translates to CASVPRAGVYGYTF.

The chain employs TRBV28 and TRBJ2-2; 9 bases map to TRBD2. Looked up from germline, CDR1 is MDHEN and CDR2 is SYDVKM. V shed 2 bases and J 5 bases; nucleotides not matched to a gene: 3. The CDR3 is 15 amino acids. The CDR3 loop reads CASSLAGGNTGELFF. The CDR3 region has the DNA TGTGCCAGCAGTTTAGCGGGAGGGAATACCGGGGAGCTGTTTTTT.

This clone was observed a single time. The rearrangement uses TRBV19 and TRBJ2-1, with 9 bases fitting TRBD2. The length of the CDR3 is 17 residues. The V gene's germline CDR1 is LNHDA and CDR2 SQIVND (reference sequence). The J segment lost 1 base and the V segment lost 3 bases, leaving 7 bases of the junction unmatched. The CDR3 region is CASSIISGGFSYNEQFF. The CDR3 DNA reads as TGTGCCAGTAGTATTATTAGCGGGGGCTTTTCCTACAATGAGCAGTTCTTC. Variable domain in full (rest from reference TRBV19 and TRBJ2-1): DGGITQSPKYLFRKEGQNVTLSCEQNLNHDAMYWYRQDPGQGLRLIYYSQIVNDFQKGDIAEGYSVSREKKESFPLTVTSAQKNPTAFYLCASSIISGGFSYNEQFFGPGTRLTVL.

This clone has just one count. This chain links TRBV6-5 with TRBJ1-1; no reliable D call. V was cut by 5 bases and J by 5 bases, with 12 bases left in between. Germline-derived CDR1 and CDR2 are MNHEY and SVGAGI. CDR3 length equals 13 residues. The chain's CDR3 is CASSPTLNTEAFF. Here the CDR3 DNA reads TGTGCCAGCAGTCCGACCCTAAATACTGAAGCTTTCTTT.

The chain carries TRBV6-6 and TRBJ1-3; TRBD1 might be the D (5 bases). The germline V gene has CDR1 MNHNY and CDR2 SVGAGI (reference sequence). The CDR3 is made up of 16 amino acids. Trimming shortened V by 2 bases and J by 4 bases, and 15 bases separated the two germline ends. The CDR3 sequence is CASSYGEGKGGNTIYF. Written as DNA, the CDR3 is TGTGCCAGCAGTTACGGGGAGGGGAAAGGAGGAAACACCATATATTTT.

The rearrangement uses TRBV18 and TRBJ1-2; TRBD1 aligns across 9 bases. The germline CDR1 and CDR2 sequences are KGHSH and LQKENI. V was clipped by 3 bases and J by 8 bases; unmatched bases: 4. This CDR3 spans 13 amino acids. CDR3 in DNA: TGTGCCAGCTCACCCTGGGACAGGGACGGCTACACCTTC. The encoded protein is CASSPWDRDGYTF.

This chain links TRBV9 with TRBJ2-7; D gene ambiguous. V shed 1 base and J shed 6 bases, with 8 bases lying between them. The CDR3 has 12 residues. Germline V lookup: CDR1 SGDLS, CDR2 YYNGEE. The DNA of the CDR3 is TGTGCCAGCAGCGTAACGGTGGGCGAGCAGTACTTC. Translated: CASSVTVGEQYF.

The chain has TRBV2 and TRBJ2-3, with D possibly being TRBD1 or TRBD2 (6 bases each). Trimming pared 5 bases from V and 2 bases from J, leaving 17 bases between. Germline CDR1 and CDR2: SNHLY and FYNNEI. The CDR3 sequence is 16 residues long. The DNA for the CDR3 is TGTGCCAGCAGTAATACGAGGGGGGCACACACAGATACGCAGTATTTT. Protein product: CASSNTRGAHTDTQYF.

With respect to this clone: One end of the junction fails to match germline, which may point to a read error. The rearrangement joins TRBV9 to TRBJ2-2; possibly TRBD1 or TRBD2 for D (5 bases each). The CDR3 has 15 residues. CDR1 SGDLS and CDR2 YYNGEE come from the germline V gene. The CDR3 here is CASSSGAIGTGELFF. In nucleotides, the CDR3 is TGTGCCAGCAGCTCCGGGGCTATAGGCACCGGAGAGCTGTTTTTT.

This chain uses TRBV4-3 with TRBJ1-5; D remains ambiguous. The germline gives CDR1 LGHNA, CDR2 YSLEER. V lost 0 bases to trimming and J lost 6 bases, with 6 bases between them. The CDR3 has 13 residues. CDR3 protein: CASSQDPGQPQHF. In DNA, the CDR3 is TGCGCCAGCAGCCAAGACCCGGGTCAGCCCCAGCATTTT.

This sequence joins TRBV28 and TRBJ2-7; tentative D call: TRBD2 (7 bases). Trimming cost V 2 bases and J 2 bases, with 10 bases left between them. CDR3 length: 14 residues. Per the germline V gene, CDR1 is MDHEN and CDR2 is SYDVKM. Here the CDR3 reads CASSLGGAPYEQYF. The CDR3 region has the DNA TGTGCCAGCAGTTTAGGGGGGGCCCCCTACGAGCAGTACTTC. Using reference TRBV28 and TRBJ2-7 for the parts outside the CDR3, the full variable domain is DVKVTQSSRYLVKRTGEKVFLECVQDMDHENMFWYRQDPGLGLRLIYFSYDVKMKEKGDIPEGYSVSREKKERFSLILESASTNQTSMYLCASSLGGAPYEQYFGPGTRLTVT.

This clone was seen a few times. This chain links TRBV5-1 with TRBJ1-2; 7 nucleotides agree with TRBD1. CDR3 length equals 13 residues. V lost 6 bases and J lost 4; bases outside the gene matches: 6. Germline V gene sequence: CDR1 SGHRS, CDR2 YFSETQ. CDR3 in DNA: TGCGCCAGCACAGACGGGACAGTCTATGGCTACACCTTC. This encodes CASTDGTVYGYTF.

The rearrangement joins TRBV7-9 to TRBJ2-2; D remains ambiguous. This CDR3 is 13 amino acids long. The V end lost 3 bases, the J end lost 3 bases, and 5 bases lay between the germline ends. Germline V gene sequence: CDR1 SEHNR, CDR2 FQNEAQ (reference sequence). The CDR3 coding sequence is TGTGCCAGCAGCTTCTTGGACACCGGGGAGCTGTTTTTT. Its translation: CASSFLDTGELFF. Full variable domain (remainder filled in from reference TRBV7-9 and TRBJ2-2): DTGVSQNPRHKITKRGQNVTFRCDPISEHNRLYWYRQTLGQGPEFLTYFQNEAQLEKSRLLSDRFSAERPKGSFSTLEIQRTEQGDSAMYLCASSFLDTGELFFGEGSRLTVL.

The CDR3 bases are TGTGCCAGCAGCTCCGGGACAGGGGGCAATCAGCCCCAGCATTTT. Amino acids: CASSSGTGGNQPQHF. The V call is TRBV7-2, the J call TRBJ1-5, with 10 positions matching TRBD1. CDR3 size: 15 residues. J lost 2 bases, V lost 4 bases, and 2 bases had no gene match. Germline V CDR1 and CDR2: SGHTA, FQGNSA.

Concerning this clone: Distinct nucleotide sequences in the sample also encode this CDR3. The chain combines TRBV6-1 with TRBJ1-5; tentatively, D is TRBD1 (5 bases). V lost 2 bases to trimming and J lost 6 bases, with 8 bases between them. CDR1 is MNHNS, CDR2 SASEGT, per germline. This CDR3 spans 13 amino acids. The CDR3 DNA is TGTGCCAGCAGTGAAAGGGGAGGTCAGCCCCAGCATTTT. It yields the protein CASSERGGQPQHF.

In regard to this clone: At one end, the junction sequence differs from germline, possibly due to a read error. The chain carries TRBV6-6 and TRBJ1-2; no reliable D call. CDR3 length equals 13 residues. Germline CDR1 MNHNY, CDR2 SVGAGI (reference sequence). The chain's CDR3 is CASTPGVGVLIVF. CDR3 nucleotides: TGTGCCAGCACCCCCGGAGTCGGGGTCTTGATTGTCTTC.

The V gene is TRBV9, the J gene TRBJ2-7, with D unclear. Trimming shortened V by 0 bases and J by 7 bases, and 20 bases separated the two germline ends. The CDR3 has 16 residues. Germline V gives CDR1 SGDLS, CDR2 YYNGEE. Here the CDR3 reads CASSVVSTTTRREQYF. CDR3 sequence (DNA): TGTGCCAGCAGCGTAGTTTCGACCACCACCCGACGTGAGCAGTACTTC.

This chain connects TRBV7-2 to TRBJ2-5, with TRBD2 as a possible D gene (7 bases). V lost 7 bases and J 5 bases, leaving 20 bases between the germline ends. Germline CDR1 reads SGHTA; CDR2 reads FQGNSA. The CDR3 is 15 residues long. The CDR3 sequence is CASTNRGREEETQYF. CDR3 coding DNA: TGTGCCAGCACCAATAGGGGGAGGGAGGAGGAGACCCAGTACTTC.

The rearrangement links TRBV28 to TRBJ2-7; D remains unclear. Between the trimmed V and J ends, which lost 3 bases and 0 bases, there was a span of 6 bases. This CDR3 contains 13 residues. The V gene's germline CDR1 is MDHEN and CDR2 SYDVKM. CDR3 region: CASSFSDSYEQYF. Here the CDR3 DNA reads TGTGCCAGCAGTTTCTCCGACTCCTACGAGCAGTACTTC.

V gene TRBV6-1 combines with J gene TRBJ1-2; D possibly corresponds to TRBD1 (5 bases). The V gene's germline CDR1 is MNHNS and CDR2 SASEGT. Trimming pared 0 bases from V and 8 bases from J, leaving 16 bases between. The CDR3 has 15 amino acids. CDR3 coding DNA: TGTGCCAGCAGTGAAGCGCAGGGACGGCAATACGGCTACACCTTC. Translation: CASSEAQGRQYGYTF.

The chain employs TRBV7-9 and TRBJ2-7; TRBD1 matches at 9 bases. The CDR3 runs 15 residues. Germline V gene sequence: CDR1 SEHNR, CDR2 FQNEAQ (reference sequence). Trimming removed 5 bases from V and 2 bases from J; junction bases left unmatched: 7. CDR3 coding DNA: TGTGCCAGCAGCGCCCGGGACAGGGTCCCCTACGAGCAGTACTTC. Residues: CASSARDRVPYEQYF.

The chain has TRBV28 and TRBJ2-7; a weak D match, TRBD2 (5 bases). The CDR3 is 15 residues long. Germline CDR1 and CDR2: MDHEN and SYDVKM. V lost 2 bases and J lost 4, with 15 bases in between. The CDR3 DNA follows: TGTGCCAGCAGTTTAAGGACTCCATCGGTATACGAGCAGTACTTC. The encoded protein is CASSLRTPSVYEQYF.

The rearrangement joins TRBV2 to TRBJ2-4; D gene unclear. V was clipped by 9 bases and J by 0 bases, with 21 bases between them. From germline, CDR1 is SNHLY and CDR2 FYNNEI. The CDR3 is 17 residues long. CDR3 protein: CASVPGRRLLAKNIQYF. As DNA, the CDR3 is TGTGCCAGTGTCCCGGGCCGACGGCTTTTAGCCAAAAACATTCAGTACTTC.

The V gene is TRBV5-3, the J gene TRBJ1-6; 7 bases align to TRBD1. TRBV5-3 is sorted into the ORF group, with uncertain function. The CDR3 has 14 residues. V shed 3 bases and J 5 bases; nucleotides not matched to a gene: 2. The CDR3 coding sequence is TGTGCCAGAAGCTCGGACAGGAATAATTCACCCCTCCACTTT. Its translation: CARSSDRNNSPLHF.

The chain joins TRBV13 to TRBJ2-3, with D unclear. Trimming removed 2 bases from V and 5 bases from J, with 14 bases in between. The CDR3 has 15 residues. Germline V gene data show CDR1 as PRHDT and CDR2 as FYEKMQ (reference sequence). This CDR3 is CASSLRVHGGDTQYF. The CDR3 nucleotides are TGTGCCAGCAGCTTAAGAGTGCACGGCGGAGATACGCAGTATTTT. The entire variable domain, with the rest obtained from reference TRBV13 and TRBJ2-3, is as follows: AAGVIQSPRHLIKEKRETATLKCYPIPRHDTVYWYQQGPGQDPQFLISFYEKMQSDKGSIPDRFSAQQFSDYHSELNMSSLELGDSALYFCASSLRVHGGDTQYFGPGTRLTVL.

This sequence joins TRBV5-4 and TRBJ2-5; TRBD1 matches 8 bases. CDR3 length equals 15 residues. Germline V gene data show CDR1 as SGHNT and CDR2 as YYREEE (reference sequence). With V trimmed by 3 bases and J by 4 bases, 8 bases remained unmatched. This CDR3 reads CASSSQDRVGETQYF. DNA of the CDR3: TGTGCCAGCAGCTCCCAGGACAGGGTAGGAGAGACCCAGTACTTC.

This chain joins TRBV7-6 and TRBJ2-2, with 14 nucleotides matching TRBD2. Trimming took 1 base from V and 6 from J; bases not matched to a gene: 7. This CDR3 has 18 amino acids. CDR1 is SGHVS and CDR2 is FNYEAQ in the germline V gene. CDR3 in DNA: TGTGCCAGCAGCTTAGAGGCGGGGGGACTAGCGGGAGCCGGGGAGCTGTTTTTT. Translating gives CASSLEAGGLAGAGELFF.